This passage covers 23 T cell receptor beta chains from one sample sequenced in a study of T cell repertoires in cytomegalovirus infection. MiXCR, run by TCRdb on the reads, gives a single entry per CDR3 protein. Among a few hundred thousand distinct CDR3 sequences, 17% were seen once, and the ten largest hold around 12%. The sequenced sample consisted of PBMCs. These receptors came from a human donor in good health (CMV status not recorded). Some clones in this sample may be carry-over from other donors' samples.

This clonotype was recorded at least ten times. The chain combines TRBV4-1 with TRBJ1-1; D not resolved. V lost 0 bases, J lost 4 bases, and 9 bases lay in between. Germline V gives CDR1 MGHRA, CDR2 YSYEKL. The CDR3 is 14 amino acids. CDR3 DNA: TGCGCCAGCAGCCAAGAAGGGTCGTCCACTGAAGCTTTCTTT. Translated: CASSQEGSSTEAFF.

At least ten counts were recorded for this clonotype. As DNA, the CDR3 is TGTGCCAGCAGCTTGGGACTAGCGGGGGGCAACCAAGAGACCCAGTACTTC. Its protein product is CASSLGLAGGNQETQYF. The chain recombines TRBV7-2 with TRBJ2-5; 15 nucleotides line up with TRBD2. Germline trimming cut 3 bases from V and 0 bases from J; bases unmatched to any gene: 2. The CDR3 covers 17 residues. Germline V lookup: CDR1 SGHTA, CDR2 FQGNSA.

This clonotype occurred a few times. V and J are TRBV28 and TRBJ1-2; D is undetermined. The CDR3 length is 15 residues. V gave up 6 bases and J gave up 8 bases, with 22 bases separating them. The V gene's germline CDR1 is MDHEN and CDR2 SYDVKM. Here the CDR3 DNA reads TGTGCCAGCAGCCGAGCCTCCGCCGGCCCCCTAGGCTACACCTTC. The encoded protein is CASSRASAGPLGYTF.

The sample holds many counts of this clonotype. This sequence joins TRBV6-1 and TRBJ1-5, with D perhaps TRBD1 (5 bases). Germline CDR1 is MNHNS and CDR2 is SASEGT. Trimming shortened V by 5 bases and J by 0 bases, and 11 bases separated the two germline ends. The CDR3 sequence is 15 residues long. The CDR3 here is CASSPQTVSNQPQHF. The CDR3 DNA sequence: TGTGCCAGCAGTCCACAGACAGTTAGCAATCAGCCCCAGCATTTT.

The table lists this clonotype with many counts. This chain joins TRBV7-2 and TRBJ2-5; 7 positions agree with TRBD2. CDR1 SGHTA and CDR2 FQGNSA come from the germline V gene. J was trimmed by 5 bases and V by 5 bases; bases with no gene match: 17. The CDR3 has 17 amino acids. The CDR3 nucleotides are TGTGCCAGCAGCCCCTCCCCGGGCGGAGTGGGGGGGGAGACCCAGTACTTC. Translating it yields CASSPSPGGVGGETQYF.

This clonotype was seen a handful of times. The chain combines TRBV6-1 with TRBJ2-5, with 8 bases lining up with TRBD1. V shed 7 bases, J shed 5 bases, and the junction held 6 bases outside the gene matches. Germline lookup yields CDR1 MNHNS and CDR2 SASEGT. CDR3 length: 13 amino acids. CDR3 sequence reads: CASTLTGEETQYF. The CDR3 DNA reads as TGTGCCAGCACTTTGACAGGGGAGGAGACCCAGTACTTC.

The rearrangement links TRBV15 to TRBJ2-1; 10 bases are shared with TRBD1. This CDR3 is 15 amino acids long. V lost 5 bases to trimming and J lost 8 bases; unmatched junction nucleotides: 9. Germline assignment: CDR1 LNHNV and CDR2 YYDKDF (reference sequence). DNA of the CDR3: TGTGCCACCAGCGTTAGGGGACAGGGGAGTGATGAGCAGTTCTTC. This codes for CATSVRGQGSDEQFF.

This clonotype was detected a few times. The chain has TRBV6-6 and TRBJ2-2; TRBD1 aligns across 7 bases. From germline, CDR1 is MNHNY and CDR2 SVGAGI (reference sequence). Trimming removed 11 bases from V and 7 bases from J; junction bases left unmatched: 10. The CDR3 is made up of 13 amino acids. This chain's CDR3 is CAGHRGSSGELFF. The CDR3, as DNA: TGTGCCGGTCACAGGGGATCTAGCGGGGAGCTGTTTTTT.

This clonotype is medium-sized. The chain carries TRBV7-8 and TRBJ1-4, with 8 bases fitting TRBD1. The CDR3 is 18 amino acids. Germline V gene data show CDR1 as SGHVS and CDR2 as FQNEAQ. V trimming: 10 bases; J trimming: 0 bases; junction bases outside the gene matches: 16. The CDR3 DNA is TGTGCCACCCGAAAAAGGTGGACAGGGCTTGCAACTAATGAAAAACTGTTTTTT. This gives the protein CATRKRWTGLATNEKLFF.

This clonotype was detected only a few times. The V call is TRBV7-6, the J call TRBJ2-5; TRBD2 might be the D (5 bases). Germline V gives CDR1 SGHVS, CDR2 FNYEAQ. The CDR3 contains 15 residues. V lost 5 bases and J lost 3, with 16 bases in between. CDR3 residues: CASSEYTYGEETQYF. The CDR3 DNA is TGTGCCAGCAGCGAATACACCTACGGGGAAGAGACCCAGTACTTC.

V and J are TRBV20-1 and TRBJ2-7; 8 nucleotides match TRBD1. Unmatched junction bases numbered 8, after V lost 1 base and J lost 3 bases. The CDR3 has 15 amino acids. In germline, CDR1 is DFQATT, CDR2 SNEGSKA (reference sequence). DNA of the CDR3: TGCAGTGCTAGAGGGACAGGGATGGCCTACTACGAGCAGTACTTC. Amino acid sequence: CSARGTGMAYYEQYF.

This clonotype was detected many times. DNA of the CDR3: TGCGCCAGCAGCCAAGCTTTCCAGGTTTACTACGAGCAGTACTTC. This codes for CASSQAFQVYYEQYF. The chain couples TRBV4-1 to TRBJ2-7; D call uncertain. With 1 base removed from V and 3 bases from J, the gap between germline ends came to 13 bases. This CDR3 spans 15 amino acids. Germline assignment: CDR1 MGHRA and CDR2 YSYEKL.

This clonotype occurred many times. CDR3: CASSQDSQNNEKLFF. In nucleotides, the CDR3 is TGTGCCAGCAGCCAAGATAGCCAGAATAATGAAAAACTGTTTTTT. This chain uses TRBV4-2 with TRBJ1-4; no firm D call. This CDR3 spans 15 amino acids. Trimming cost V 0 bases and J 4 bases, with 9 bases left between them. Germline lookup yields CDR1 LGHNA and CDR2 YNFKEQ.

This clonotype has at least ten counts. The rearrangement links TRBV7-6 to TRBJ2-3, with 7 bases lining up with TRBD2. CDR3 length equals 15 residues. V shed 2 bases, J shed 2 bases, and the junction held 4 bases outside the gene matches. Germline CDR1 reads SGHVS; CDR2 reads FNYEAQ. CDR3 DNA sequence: TGTGCCAGCAGCTTACCAGCGGGGCTCACAGATACGCAGTATTTT. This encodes CASSLPAGLTDTQYF.

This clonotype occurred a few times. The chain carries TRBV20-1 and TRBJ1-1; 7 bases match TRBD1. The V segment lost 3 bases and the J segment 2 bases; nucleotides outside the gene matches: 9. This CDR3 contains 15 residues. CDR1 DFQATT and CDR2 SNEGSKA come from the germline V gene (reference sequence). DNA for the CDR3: TGCAGTGCTAGCCACAGACAGGGCGGAAACACTGAAGCTTTCTTT. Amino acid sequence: CSASHRQGGNTEAFF.

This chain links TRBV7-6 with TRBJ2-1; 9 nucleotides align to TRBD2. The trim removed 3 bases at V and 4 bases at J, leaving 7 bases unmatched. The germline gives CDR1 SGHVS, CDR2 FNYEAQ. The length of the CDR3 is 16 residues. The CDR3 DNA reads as TGTGCCAGCAGCTTGCTAGCGGGGATCGATTACAATGAGCAGTTCTTC. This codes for CASSLLAGIDYNEQFF.

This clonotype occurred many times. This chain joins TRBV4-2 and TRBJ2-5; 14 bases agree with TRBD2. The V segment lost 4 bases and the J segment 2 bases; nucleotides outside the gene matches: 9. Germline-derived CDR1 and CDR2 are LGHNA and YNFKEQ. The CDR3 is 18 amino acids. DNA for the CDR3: TGTGCCAGCAGCCGAGGGACTAGCGGGGGCCACTCACAAGAGACCCAGTACTTC. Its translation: CASSRGTSGGHSQETQYF.

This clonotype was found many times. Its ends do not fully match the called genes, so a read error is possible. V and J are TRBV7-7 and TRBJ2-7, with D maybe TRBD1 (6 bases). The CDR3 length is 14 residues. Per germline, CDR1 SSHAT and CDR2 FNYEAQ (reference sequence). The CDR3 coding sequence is TGTGCTAGCAGCTTAGGCACAGGGCAACACGAGCAGTACTTC. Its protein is CASSLGTGQHEQYF.

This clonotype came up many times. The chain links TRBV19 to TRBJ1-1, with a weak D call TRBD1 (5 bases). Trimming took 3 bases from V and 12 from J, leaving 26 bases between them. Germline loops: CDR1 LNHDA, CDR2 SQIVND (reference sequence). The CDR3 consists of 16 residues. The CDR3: CASSMGPGAAIAIPFF. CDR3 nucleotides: TGTGCCAGTAGTATGGGACCTGGAGCAGCGATTGCCATACCTTTCTTT.

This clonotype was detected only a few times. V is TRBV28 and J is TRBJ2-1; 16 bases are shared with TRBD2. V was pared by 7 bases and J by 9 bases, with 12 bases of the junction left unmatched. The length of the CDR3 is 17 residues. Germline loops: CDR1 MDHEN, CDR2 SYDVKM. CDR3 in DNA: TGTGCCAGCAAACGAGCGTCGGGGACTAGCGGGGGGGCTGAGCAGTTCTTC. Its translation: CASKRASGTSGGAEQFF.

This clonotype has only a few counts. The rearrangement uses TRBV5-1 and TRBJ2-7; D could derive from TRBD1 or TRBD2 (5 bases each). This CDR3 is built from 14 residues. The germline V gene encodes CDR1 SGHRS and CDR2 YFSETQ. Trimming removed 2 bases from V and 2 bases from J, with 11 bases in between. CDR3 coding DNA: TGCGCCAGCAGCTTCGGAAGAGGGGCCTACGAGCAGTACTTC. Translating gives CASSFGRGAYEQYF.

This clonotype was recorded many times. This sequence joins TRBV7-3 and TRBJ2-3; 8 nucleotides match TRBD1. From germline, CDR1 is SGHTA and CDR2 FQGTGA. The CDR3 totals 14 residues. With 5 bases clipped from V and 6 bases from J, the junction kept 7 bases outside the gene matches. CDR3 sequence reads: CASSRDRGSDTQYF. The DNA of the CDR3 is TGTGCCAGCAGCAGAGACAGGGGAAGCGATACGCAGTATTTT.

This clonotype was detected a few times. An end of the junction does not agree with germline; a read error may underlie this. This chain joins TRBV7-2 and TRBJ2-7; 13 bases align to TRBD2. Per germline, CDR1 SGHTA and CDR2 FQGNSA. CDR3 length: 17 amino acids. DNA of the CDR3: TGTGTCAGCAGCTTAGGACTAGCGGGGGCCCGCGGAAACGAGCAGTACTTC. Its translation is CVSSLGLAGARGNEQYF.